Given below is one TCR beta chain in context. Its antigen has not been determined. The record has no base qualities; no much larger clone is one base away. The library came from 5' RACE. Sequencing was performed on an Illumina HiSeq 2500. A second PCR of roughly 6 to 12 cycles was run with a J-beta primer mix and a sample-barcoded 5' primer. Each TCR beta cDNA molecule received a unique molecular identifier from a template-switch 5' adaptor carrying 12 random nucleotides. At least 2.5 million CDR3-containing paired-end reads were obtained from each sample. The Mint cDNA synthesis kit, primed by a TRBC-specific oligonucleotide, was used to synthesize first-strand cDNA from all RNA. After uracil-DNA glycosylase treatment, a first 18-cycle PCR used universal primers M1SS and BC2_uni_R on all cDNA. The paper's processing steps were these. For normalization, 1 million high-quality reads, each with a distinct molecular identifier, were randomly selected from each sample. Instead of being binned into consensus sequences, reads that shared molecular identifiers were thrown out. MiTCR, run with a Q25 quality threshold and the strictest error-elimination algorithm, handled CDR3 identification, clonotype clustering and error correction. A nonparametric unseen species model using Euler transformation provided a lower-bound estimate of total TCR beta diversity. TCRdb trimmed the raw reads at Q25, called clones with MiXCR and kept productive beta chains. Rows with a matching CDR3 protein are joined into one entry that keeps the most common DNA and genes. The V and J calls were not made by the authors but by TCRdb's processing. A total of around 1,100,000 distinct CDR3 sequences appear in this sample, roughly two fifths of them only once. Jointly, the top ten make up about 12% of the sample.

The donors were some 36 Caucasian individuals from Russia, aged about 6 to 95 years, who were systemically healthy. Approximately 11 milliliters of peripheral blood were drawn from each donor into EDTA-treated Vacutainer tubes. Ficoll-Paque density-gradient centrifugation was used to isolate PBMCs, with at least 7 million per sample. Total RNA, at least 6 micrograms per sample, was extracted from PBMCs with Trizol reagent. The percentages of naive CD45RAhigh/CD27high T cells were determined by flow cytometry on a PBMC aliquot from every donor. The data were obtained in a study of blood T cells in healthy people across ages (dated by TCRdb to 2013 to 2016). For the study in its entirety: In model experiments, template switching captured roughly one uniquely barcoded TCR beta cDNA molecule for every two T cells. Using deep sequencing normalized with unique cDNA molecular identifiers, the study measured how TCR beta repertoire diversity changes with age. The study analyzed two additional independent replicas of 1 million unique cDNA reads from the same blood draw for two donors, one aged 18 to 29 and one aged 80 or older. Donors of different ages were randomly distributed across sequencing lanes to avoid experimental bias. Donors were grouped into four age groups: young (average approximately 15 years), middle-aged (around 39), aged (about 60) and long-lived (about 89). The study at large found these results: Estimates of total diversity based on one million sequenced T cells were regarded as lower bounds and as underestimates. Since profiling was done on bulk unsorted PBMCs, naive and antigen-experienced compartments could not be conclusively compared. Compared with the aged group, more naive CD4+ T cells, fewer expanded clones and increased TCR diversity were shown by the long-lived group, suggesting age selection. Observed TCR beta diversity correlated strongly with the percentage of naive T cells measured by flow cytometry. Observed TCR beta diversity per million T cells fell roughly linearly with age, and a significant reduction was already apparent by age around 40. Donor CMV infection status was unknown, potentially confounding age-related changes in expanded clonotypes.

V is pared back by 6 bases and J by 10 bases, with 22 bases lying between the germline termini. CDR1 and CDR2 were assigned from the germline V gene (reference sequence) as DFQATT and SNEGSKA. The CDR3 starts with the cysteine, ends with the phenylalanine, and has 14 residues. The entry retains the CDR3 DNA only, 42 bases that are in frame from base 1. The V and J genes are TRBV20-1 and TRBJ2-1; the D region is possibly TRBD1 or TRBD2, each matching across 5 bases. Sequences were obtained from blood. The source of this sequence is a man aged 18 to 30 in good health. CDR3 region: CSADRDPPWREQFF. The base sequence is TGCAGTGCCGACCGGGACCCCCCGTGGCGGGAGCAGTTCTTC.